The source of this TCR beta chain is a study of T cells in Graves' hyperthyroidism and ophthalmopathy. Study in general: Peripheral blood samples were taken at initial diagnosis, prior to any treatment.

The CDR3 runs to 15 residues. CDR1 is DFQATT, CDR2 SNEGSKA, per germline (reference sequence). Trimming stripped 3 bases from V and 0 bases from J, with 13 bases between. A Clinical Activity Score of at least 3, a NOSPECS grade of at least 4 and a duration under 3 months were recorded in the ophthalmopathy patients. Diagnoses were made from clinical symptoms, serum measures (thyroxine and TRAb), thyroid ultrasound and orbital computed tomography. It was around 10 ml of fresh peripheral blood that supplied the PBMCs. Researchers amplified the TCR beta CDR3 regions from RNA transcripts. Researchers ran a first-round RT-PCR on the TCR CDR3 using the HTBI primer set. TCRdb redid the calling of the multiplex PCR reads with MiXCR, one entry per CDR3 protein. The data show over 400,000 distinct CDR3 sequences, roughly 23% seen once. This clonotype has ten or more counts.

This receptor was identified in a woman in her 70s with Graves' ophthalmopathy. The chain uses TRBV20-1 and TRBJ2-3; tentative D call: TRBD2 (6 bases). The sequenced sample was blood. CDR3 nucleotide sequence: TGCAGTGCTAGTAAAGGCGGGGTTAGCACAGATACGCAGTATTTT. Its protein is CSASKGGVSTDTQYF.